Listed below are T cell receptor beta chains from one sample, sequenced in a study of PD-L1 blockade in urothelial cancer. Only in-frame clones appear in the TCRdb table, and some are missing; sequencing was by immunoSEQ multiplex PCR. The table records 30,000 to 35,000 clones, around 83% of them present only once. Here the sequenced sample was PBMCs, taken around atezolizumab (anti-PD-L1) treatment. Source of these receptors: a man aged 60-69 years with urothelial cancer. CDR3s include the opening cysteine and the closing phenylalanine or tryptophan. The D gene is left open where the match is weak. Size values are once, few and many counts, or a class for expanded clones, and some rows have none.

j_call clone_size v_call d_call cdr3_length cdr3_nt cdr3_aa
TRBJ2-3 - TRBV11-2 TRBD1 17 TGTGCCAGCAGTACTACGAGGGGACAGGGTAGATCAGATACGCAGTATTTT CASSTTRGQGRSDTQYF
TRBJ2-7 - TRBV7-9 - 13 TGTGCCAGCAGCGGGCAGGGCTACTACGAGCAGTACTTC CASSGQGYYEQYF
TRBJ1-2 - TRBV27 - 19 TGTGCCAGCAGTTCATTCCTGGCGTATAGAGGGGGTGGGGGCTATGGCTACACCTTC CASSSFLAYRGGGGYGYTF
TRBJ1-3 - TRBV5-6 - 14 TGTGCCAGCAGCCAACAGGCTCCCGGAAACACCATATATTTT CASSQQAPGNTIYF
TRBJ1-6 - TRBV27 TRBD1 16 TGTGCCAGCAGTTCGACAGGGAGCTCCTATAATTCACCCCTCCACTTT CASSSTGSSYNSPLHF
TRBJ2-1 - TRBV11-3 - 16 TGTGCCAGCAGCTTAGATCGCGCGGGACCTTACAATGAGCAGTTCTTC CASSLDRAGPYNEQFF
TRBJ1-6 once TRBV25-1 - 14 TGTGCCAGCAGTTTAGGAGTTTATAATTCACCCCTCCACTTT CASSLGVYNSPLHF
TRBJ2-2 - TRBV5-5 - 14 TGTGCCAGCAGCACGGGACTGCAGGTCGGGGAGCTGTTTTTT CASSTGLQVGELFF
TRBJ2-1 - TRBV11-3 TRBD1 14 TGTGCCAGCAGCCTGGGACAGGGGAACAATGAGCAGTTCTTC CASSLGQGNNEQFF
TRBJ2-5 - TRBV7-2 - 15 TGTGCCAGCAGCTTAGATCTGCGGGGAATGGGGACCCAGTACTTC CASSLDLRGMGTQYF
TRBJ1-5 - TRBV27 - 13 TGTGCCAGCAGTTTTAGGGGCTATCAGCCCCAGCATTTT CASSFRGYQPQHF
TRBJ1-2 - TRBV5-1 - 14 TGCGCCAGCAGCTTGGAAGGGGCGGACTATGGCTACACCTTC CASSLEGADYGYTF